This T cell receptor beta chain is from a study of blood T cells in healthy people across ages. Sample-barcoded 5' priming and a J-beta primer mix drove a second PCR of roughly 7 to 11 cycles. TCRdb processed the 5' RACE reads anew with MiXCR; each CDR3 protein has one entry. The sample has about a million distinct CDR3 sequences; 35% to 40% are singletons. CDR1 is SGHRS and CDR2 is YFSETQ in the germline V gene. Trimming pared 0 bases from V and 6 bases from J, leaving 14 bases between. The CDR3 sequence is 15 residues long. Study-level points and caveats: A roughly linear age-dependent decrease characterized TCR beta diversity per million T cells.

Worth noting for this clonotype: Antigen: not known.

This clonotype was sampled from a man between 18 and 29 years old in good health. The chain links TRBV5-1 to TRBJ2-3; D is undetermined. The source material was blood. The CDR3 DNA is TGCGCCAGCAGCTTGGGGGTCCGAGTATCGGATACGCAGTATTTT. This translates into CASSLGVRVSDTQYF.